The present T cell receptor beta chain was sequenced within a study of Ad26.COV2.S vaccination and SARS-CoV-2 variants. To note about this clone: No antigen is known for it.

Treatment: around 19 received Ad26.COV2.S at low or high dose, single or two shots; 5 received placebo; per-sample allocation not given. Collection of the samples took place on day 63 after the first injection of vaccine or placebo. Study-wide findings and caveats: Non-spike TCR breadth was similar in vaccine and placebo recipients. Total T cell responses were possibly underestimated by TCR breadth and depth analyses.

Deletions cut 3 bases from V and 6 bases from J, with 13 bases between. From germline, CDR1 is SGHDN and CDR2 FVKESK. The CDR3 spans 14 residues. Data came from immunoSEQ multiplex PCR; TCRdb stores just in-frame clones and leaves some out. The data show nearly 400,000 clones, about 88% seen once. This sequence joins TRBV14 and TRBJ2-3, with TRBD1 as a possible D gene (6 bases). This clonotype was obtained from a person between 18 and 65 years old who received the Ad26.COV2.S COVID-19 vaccine or a placebo. The sequencing used peripheral blood, collected in a trial of Ad26.COV2.S vaccine versus placebo. CDR3 residues: CASSHRGFGDTQYF. DNA for the CDR3: TGTGCCAGCAGCCACAGGGGTTTTGGCGATACGCAGTATTTT.